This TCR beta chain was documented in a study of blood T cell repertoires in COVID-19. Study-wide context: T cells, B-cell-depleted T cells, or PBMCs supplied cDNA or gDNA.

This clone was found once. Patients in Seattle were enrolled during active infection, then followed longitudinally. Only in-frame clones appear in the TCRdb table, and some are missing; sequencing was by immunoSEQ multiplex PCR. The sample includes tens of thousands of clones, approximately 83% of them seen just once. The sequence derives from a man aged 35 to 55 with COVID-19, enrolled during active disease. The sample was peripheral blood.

CDR3 DNA sequence: TGTGCCACCCAAAAGACATTAAACACTGAAGCTTTCTTT. Translated, it gives CATQKTLNTEAFF. The V gene is TRBV9, the J gene TRBJ1-1; D is uncertain. V gave up 9 bases and J gave up 2 bases, with 14 bases separating them. Germline CDR1 and CDR2: SGDLS and YYNGEE. CDR3 length: 13 amino acids. The full variable domain, completed using reference TRBV9 and TRBJ1-1, is DSGVTQTPKHLITATGQRVTLRCSPRSGDLSVYWYQQSLDQGLQFLIQYYNGEERAKGNILERFSAQQFPDLHSELNLSSLELGDSALYFCATQKTLNTEAFFGQGTRLTVV.